What follows are 8 T cell receptor beta chains derived from one specimen sequenced in a study of blood T cell repertoires in COVID-19. TCRdb keeps only in-frame clones here, not all; method: immunoSEQ multiplex PCR. The sample includes approximately 270,000 clones, around nine tenths seen only once; the top ten take approximately 0.84%. The sample comprised peripheral blood. These receptors were collected from a man aged 25 to 45 with acute or convalescent COVID-19.

J is TRBJ1-1 and V is TRBV5-8; D is uncertain. Germline V gene lookup returns CDR1 SGHTS and CDR2 YDEGEE. V lost 4 bases to trimming and J lost 3 bases, with 13 bases between them. The CDR3 length is 14 residues. CDR3 sequence: CASSRSTSDTEAFF. For the CDR3, the DNA is TGTGCCAGCAGCCGCTCGACATCAGACACTGAAGCTTTCTTT.

The V and J genes are TRBV4-2 and TRBJ2-7; a possible D gene is TRBD2 (6 bases). Germline V gene sequence: CDR1 LGHNA, CDR2 YNFKEQ. There are 15 residues in the CDR3. The V gene lost 4 bases and the J gene lost 0 bases, with 13 bases spanning the gap. This chain's CDR3 is CASSPGDSLSYEQYF. The CDR3 nucleotides are TGTGCCAGCAGCCCCGGGGACTCCCTCTCCTACGAGCAGTACTTC.

The gene calls are TRBV5-5 and TRBJ2-1; 9 positions agree with TRBD1. The V gene end was trimmed by 4 bases and the J gene end by 7 bases; junction bases not matched to a gene: 6. Per germline, CDR1 SGHKS and CDR2 YYEKEE (reference sequence). The CDR3 is 14 amino acids. The CDR3 region is CASSHGQGWNEQFF. The CDR3 nucleotides are TGTGCCAGCAGCCATGGACAGGGGTGGAATGAGCAGTTCTTC.

This chain uses TRBV6-1 with TRBJ1-2; a weak D match, TRBD1 (6 bases). CDR3 length equals 15 residues. Per the germline V gene, CDR1 is MNHNS and CDR2 is SASEGT. V dropped 6 bases and J dropped 8 bases, with 22 bases sitting between them. CDR3: CASRLGQTRSGGYTF. Here the CDR3 DNA reads TGTGCCAGCAGGCTGGGACAAACAAGGTCGGGGGGCTACACCTTC.

V gene TRBV15 combines with J gene TRBJ1-1, with D possibly being TRBD1 (5 bases). The V and J ends lost 6 bases and 3 bases respectively, with 11 bases between them. The CDR3 totals 13 residues. Germline values: CDR1 LNHNV, CDR2 YYDKDF (reference sequence). CDR3 nucleotides: TGTGCCACCAGTCAGGGTGTCGACACTGAAGCTTTCTTT. Protein sequence: CATSQGVDTEAFF.

V is TRBV30 and J is TRBJ1-1; no clear D gene. The CDR3 sequence is 14 residues long. Trimming took off 0 bases at V and 4 bases at J, with 12 bases between the two ends. Germline CDR1 GTSNPN, CDR2 SVGIG (reference sequence). The CDR3: CAWSVTIGSTEAFF. The CDR3 DNA is TGTGCCTGGAGTGTAACCATCGGGAGCACTGAAGCTTTCTTT.

V gene TRBV6-1 combines with J gene TRBJ1-5; a possible D gene is TRBD1 (6 bases). V gave up 2 bases and J gave up 6 bases, with 17 bases separating them. This CDR3 is built from 16 residues. Germline V gene sequence: CDR1 MNHNS, CDR2 SASEGT. The CDR3 sequence: CASSERGQGKGQPQHF. Written as DNA, the CDR3 is TGTGCCAGCAGTGAACGGGGCCAGGGGAAAGGTCAGCCCCAGCATTTT.

In regard to this clone: A junction end diverges from the germline sequence, so it may reflect a read error. The V gene is TRBV7-7, the J gene TRBJ2-2; TRBD1 matches at 9 bases. From germline, CDR1 is SSHAT and CDR2 FNYEAQ (reference sequence). The CDR3 spans 16 residues. CDR3 coding DNA: TGTGCTAGCAGCTTAGTACCACAGGGGGCGACCGGGGAGCTGTTTTTT. Its translation: CASSLVPQGATGELFF.